The 9 T cell receptor beta chains reported below all come from one sample, sequenced in a study of T-cell reconstitution after alpha-beta-depleted transplantation in children. During its preparation, the TCRbeta library received unique molecular identifiers. TCRdb redid the calling of the PCR reads with MiXCR, one entry per CDR3 protein. The sample consists of around 450,000 distinct CDR3 sequences, 10% of them appearing once. The sample here was PBMCs, taken before TCRalphabeta/CD19-depleted stem cell transplant. These receptors were obtained from a child aged 2-9 years with inherited bone marrow failure, due to receive a stem cell transplant.

This clonotype was detected ten times or more. This CDR3 reads CASSLRTSGFRAQYF. CDR3 DNA: TGTGCCAGCAGTCTAAGGACTAGCGGGTTTCGTGCGCAGTATTTT. V gene TRBV12-3 or TRBV12-4 combines with J gene TRBJ2-3; 11 bases fit TRBD2. This CDR3 region has 15 residues. The V and J ends lost 5 bases and 10 bases, in that order; junction bases with no gene match: 11.

This clonotype showed up many times. The J gene is TRBJ2-1, the V gene TRBV12-3 or TRBV12-4, with D uncertain. This CDR3 comprises 13 residues. V was trimmed by 4 bases and J by 5 bases, leaving 9 bases between them. CDR3 residues: CASSSVEDNEQFF. The CDR3 DNA follows: TGTGCCAGCAGTTCAGTAGAGGACAATGAGCAGTTCTTC.

This clonotype was recorded many times. The genes are TRBV28 and TRBJ1-1, with 10 bases aligning to TRBD1. Germline values: CDR1 MDHEN, CDR2 SYDVKM. This CDR3 spans 14 amino acids. The ends lost 4 bases at V and 4 bases at J; junction bases unmatched: 3. The CDR3, as DNA: TGTGCCAGCAGTTCTGGACAGGGGGGCACTGAAGCTTTCTTT. Its translation: CASSSGQGGTEAFF.

This clonotype was picked up many times. The chain carries TRBV25-1 and TRBJ2-1; no definite D call. Trimming shortened V by 3 bases and J by 8 bases, and 2 bases separated the two germline ends. CDR1 is MGHDK, CDR2 SYGVNS, per germline. This CDR3 region has 10 residues. The CDR3 sequence is CASSDHEQFF. As DNA, the CDR3 is TGTGCCAGCAGTGACCATGAGCAGTTCTTC.

This clonotype was counted ten times or more. This chain uses TRBV10-3 with TRBJ1-3; D is possibly TRBD1 (5 bases). Trimming took off 4 bases at V and 0 bases at J, with 7 bases between the two ends. This CDR3 contains 14 residues. The germline V gene has CDR1 ENHRY and CDR2 SYGVKD. In DNA form, the CDR3 reads TGTGCCATCAGTGTGACAGCCTCTGGAAACACCATATATTTT. This gives the protein CAISVTASGNTIYF.

This clonotype was detected ten times or more. The rearrangement links TRBV12-3 or TRBV12-4 to TRBJ2-5; D possibly corresponds to TRBD2 (6 bases). CDR3 length: 14 residues. V gave up 8 bases and J gave up 2 bases, with 15 bases separating them. In DNA, the CDR3 is TGTGCCAGCCTCCGGGAGCTCGGGCAAGAGACCCAGTACTTC. Its protein is CASLRELGQETQYF.

This clonotype was picked up many times. The V and J genes are TRBV20-1 and TRBJ2-7; TRBD2 matches at 11 bases. This CDR3 comprises 17 residues. The ends lost 4 bases at V and 4 bases at J; junction bases unmatched: 15. Germline loops: CDR1 DFQATT, CDR2 SNEGSKA (reference sequence). The CDR3 DNA reads TGCAGTGCTACAACAAGCCCACTAGCGGGAGTTGGTTACGAGCAGTACTTC. It codes for CSATTSPLAGVGYEQYF.

This clonotype was observed a handful of times. V usage is TRBV10-3 and J usage is TRBJ2-2; 7 nucleotides line up with TRBD2. CDR1 and CDR2 (germline): ENHRY, SYGVKD. The CDR3 length is 15 residues. Trimming at V came to 4 bases and at J to 0 bases, leaving 2 bases not matched to a gene. The CDR3 loop reads CAISAGLPNTGELFF. The CDR3 coding sequence is TGTGCCATCAGTGCGGGACTACCGAACACCGGGGAGCTGTTTTTT.

There are many counts of this clonotype. The chain joins TRBV20-1 to TRBJ1-4; no clear D gene. The V gene lost 0 bases and the J gene lost 5 bases, with 7 bases spanning the gap. Germline V gene lookup returns CDR1 DFQATT and CDR2 SNEGSKA (reference sequence). This CDR3 is 13 amino acids long. The CDR3 bases are TGCAGTGCTAGAGATCCACGGAATGAAAAACTGTTTTTT. It translates to CSARDPRNEKLFF.